Ten or more counts support the clone carrying this T cell receptor (beta chain). The protocol was immunoSEQ multiplex PCR, while the TCRdb copy is restricted to in-frame clones and leaves out a portion. There are roughly 1,000,000 clones in the sample; 78% occur only once, and roughly 0.61% lies in the top ten. The trim removed 9 bases at V and 6 bases at J, leaving 7 bases unmatched. CDR3 length: 13 amino acids. Germline CDR1 reads KGHSH; CDR2 reads LQKENI. This sample is part of a study of shared clonotypes between healthy human individuals. The sequenced sample was memory CD4+ T cells from PBMCs. Documented subset: CD45RA-negative fraction. The gene calls are TRBV18 and TRBJ2-1; 8 bases match TRBD2. The sequence was obtained from a man younger than 35 in good health. Some clones in this sample may be carry-over from other donors' samples. The chain's CDR3 is CASGEREPNEQFF. In DNA, the CDR3 is TGTGCCAGTGGGGAGCGGGAGCCCAATGAGCAGTTCTTC. Using reference TRBV18 and TRBJ2-1 for the parts outside the CDR3, the full variable domain is NAGVMQNPRHLVRRRGQEARLRCSPMKGHSHVYWYRQLPEEGLKFMVYLQKENIIDESGMPKERFSAEFPKEGPSILRIQQVVRGDSAAYFCASGEREPNEQFFGPGTRLTVL.